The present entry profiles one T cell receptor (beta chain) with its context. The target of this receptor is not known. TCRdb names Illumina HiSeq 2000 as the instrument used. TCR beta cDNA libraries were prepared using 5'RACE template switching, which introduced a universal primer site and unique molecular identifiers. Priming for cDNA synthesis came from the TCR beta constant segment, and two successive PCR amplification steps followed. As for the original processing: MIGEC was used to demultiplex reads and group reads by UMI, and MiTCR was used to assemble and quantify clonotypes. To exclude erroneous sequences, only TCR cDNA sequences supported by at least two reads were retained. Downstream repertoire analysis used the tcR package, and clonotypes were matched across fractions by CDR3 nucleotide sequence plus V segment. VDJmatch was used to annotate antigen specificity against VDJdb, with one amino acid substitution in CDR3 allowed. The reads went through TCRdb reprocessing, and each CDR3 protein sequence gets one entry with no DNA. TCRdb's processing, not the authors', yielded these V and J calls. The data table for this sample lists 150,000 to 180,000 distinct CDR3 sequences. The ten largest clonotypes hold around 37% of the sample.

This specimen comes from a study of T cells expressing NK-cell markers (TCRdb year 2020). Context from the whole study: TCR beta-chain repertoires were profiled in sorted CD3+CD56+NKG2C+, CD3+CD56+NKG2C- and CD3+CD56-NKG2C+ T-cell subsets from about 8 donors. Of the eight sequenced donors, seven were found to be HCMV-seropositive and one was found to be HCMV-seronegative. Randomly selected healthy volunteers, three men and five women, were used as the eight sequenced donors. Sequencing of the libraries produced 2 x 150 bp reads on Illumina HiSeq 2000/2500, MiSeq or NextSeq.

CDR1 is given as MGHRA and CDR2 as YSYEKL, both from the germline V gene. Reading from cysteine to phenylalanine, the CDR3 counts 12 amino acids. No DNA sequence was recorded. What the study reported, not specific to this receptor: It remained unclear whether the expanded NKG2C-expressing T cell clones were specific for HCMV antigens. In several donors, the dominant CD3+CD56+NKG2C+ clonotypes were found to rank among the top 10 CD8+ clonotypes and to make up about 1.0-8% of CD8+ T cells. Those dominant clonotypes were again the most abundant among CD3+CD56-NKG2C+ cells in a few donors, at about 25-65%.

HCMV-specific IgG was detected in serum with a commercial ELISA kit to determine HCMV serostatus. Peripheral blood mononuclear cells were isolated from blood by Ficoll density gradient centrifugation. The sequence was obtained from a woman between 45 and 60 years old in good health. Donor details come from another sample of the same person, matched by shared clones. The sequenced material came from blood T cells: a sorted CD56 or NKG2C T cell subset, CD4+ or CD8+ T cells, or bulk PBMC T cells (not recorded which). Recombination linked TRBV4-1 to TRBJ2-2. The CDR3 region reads CASSLFTGELFF.